A selection of T cell receptor beta chains follows, all from one sample in a study of technical replicates of blood from a handful of donors. Using immunoSEQ multiplex PCR, the repertoire was profiled, and TCRdb retains in-frame clones only, with some absent. The sample contains some 77,000 clones, nearly 95% of which appear only once. The sample was T cells isolated from PBMCs. The source of these receptors is a human donor in good health. CDR3s include the opening cysteine and the closing phenylalanine or tryptophan. Each record gives: clone size, J gene, V gene, D gene, CDR3 length, CDR3 DNA, CDR3 protein. D genes are given only for firm matches. Where a row states a size, it is once, few, many or the class of an expanded clone; other rows omit it.

.,TRBJ1-1,TRBV16,.,14,TGTGCCAGCAGCCCAATAAATAGGGGCACTGAAGCTTTCTTT,CASSPINRGTEAFF
.,TRBJ1-1,TRBV30,.,11,TGTGCCTGGAGTACGGGGGGCTCGGCTTTCTTT,CAWSTGGSAFF
once,TRBJ1-2,TRBV28,.,12,TGTGCCAGCGGATTTTCAGGGTATGGCTACACCTTC,CASGFSGYGYTF
.,TRBJ1-5,TRBV30,.,15,TGTGCCTGGAGTGTAGTACAAAATAGCAATCAGCCCCAGCATTTT,CAWSVVQNSNQPQHF
.,TRBJ1-4,TRBV28,.,14,TGTGCCAGCAGCTCAGGAATAACTAATGAAAAACTGTTTTTT,CASSSGITNEKLFF
.,TRBJ1-2,TRBV28,TRBD1,14,TGTGCCAGCAGCGAGACAGGGGGCGAATGGGGCTACACCTTC,CASSETGGEWGYTF
few,TRBJ2-3,TRBV5-1,TRBD2,16,TGCGCCAGCAGCTTGGGACTAGCGGGAGAAGCAGATACGCAGTATTTT,CASSLGLAGEADTQYF
.,TRBJ2-7,TRBV11-2,.,14,TGTGCCAGCAGCTTCCGCAGGCATAGCTACGAGCAGTACTTC,CASSFRRHSYEQYF
.,TRBJ2-5,TRBV29-1,TRBD1,13,TGCAGCGTCGGGACAGGGAAGAGAGAGACCCAGTACTTC,CSVGTGKRETQYF
.,TRBJ1-1,TRBV5-4,.,15,TGTGCCAGCAGCTTGGAGTGGTTTGCGGGAAGTGAAGCTTTCTTT,CASSLEWFAGSEAFF
.,TRBJ1-5,TRBV6-1,.,15,TGTGCCAGCAGTGAAGCGCTCGGGGACAATCAGCCCCAGCATTTT,CASSEALGDNQPQHF
once,TRBJ2-2,TRBV28,TRBD2,14,TGTGCCAGCAGACCAGCGGGAGGAACCGGGGAGCTGTTTTTT,CASRPAGGTGELFF
.,TRBJ1-1,TRBV29-1,.,13,TGCAGCGTTGAGGGACATCCGAACACTGAAGCTTTCTTT,CSVEGHPNTEAFF
.,TRBJ2-2,TRBV2,.,17,TGTGCCAGCAGTGAAACCTTGGCGGCAACCCCAACCGGGGAGCTGTTTTTT,CASSETLAATPTGELFF
.,TRBJ1-5,TRBV19,.,14,TGTGCCAGTATAGGTCGGGAGTTGAATCAGCCCCAGCATTTT,CASIGRELNQPQHF
.,TRBJ2-4,TRBV6-5,.,13,TGTGCCAGCAGGTCGGAGGGTCGAAACATTCAGTACTTC,CASRSEGRNIQYF
.,TRBJ2-1,TRBV27,TRBD2,16,TGTGCCAGCAGTTTATTCGGCGGGAGCTCCTACAATGAGCAGTTCTTC,CASSLFGGSSYNEQFF
.,TRBJ2-1,TRBV6-6,.,15,TGTGCCAGCAGGCCCACGGGTGAGGGTCAGATTGAGCAGTTCTTC,CASRPTGEGQIEQFF
.,TRBJ2-1,TRBV6-5,.,14,TGTGCCAGCAGTTACTCCCAGGTCGGAGGAGAGCAGTTCTTC,CASSYSQVGGEQFF
.,TRBJ2-1,TRBV29-1,TRBD1,13,TGCAGCGTTGAAGGACAGGGAATTTCTGAGCAGTTCTTC,CSVEGQGISEQFF
once,TRBJ2-1,TRBV4-3,TRBD2,16,TGCGCCAGCAGCCAAGTTATTTGGGGGAGGGACAATGAGCAGTTCTTC,CASSQVIWGRDNEQFF
.,TRBJ2-1,TRBV29-1,.,12,TGCAGCGTTGAAGAATTTACAGCTGAGCAGTTCTTC,CSVEEFTAEQFF
.,TRBJ2-2,TRBV10-3,.,12,TGTGCCATCCCCAGGAACACCGGGGAGCTGTTTTTT,CAIPRNTGELFF
.,TRBJ1-2,TRBV6-5,.,15,TGTGCCAGCAGAAGCACAGGGCGCGCGGACTATGGCTACACCTTC,CASRSTGRADYGYTF
.,TRBJ2-3,TRBV6-5,TRBD2,14,TGTGCCAGCAGGCAGACTAGCGGGTCAGATACGCAGTATTTT,CASRQTSGSDTQYF
.,TRBJ2-1,TRBV30,TRBD2,14,TGTGCCTGGACATCACTAGCGGGAAGCAATGAGCAGTTCTTC,CAWTSLAGSNEQFF
.,TRBJ1-2,TRBV6-5,.,13,TGTGCCAGCAGTTCGGACAGAAACTATGGCTACACCTTC,CASSSDRNYGYTF
.,TRBJ1-2,TRBV11-3,TRBD1,13,TGTGCCAGCAGCATGACAGGGGTCCATGGCTACACCTTC,CASSMTGVHGYTF
.,TRBJ1-5,TRBV6-5,.,15,TGTGCCAGCAGTTACTCGGCGAGGACTAATCAGCCCCAGCATTTT,CASSYSARTNQPQHF
.,TRBJ2-2,TRBV10-1,.,13,TGCGCCAGCACCCCGGGGAAGTCCGGGGAGCTGTTTTTT,CASTPGKSGELFF
once,TRBJ2-7,TRBV6-5,.,13,TGTGCCAGCAGTTACGCTACAGGTTACGAGCAGTACTTC,CASSYATGYEQYF
once,TRBJ2-7,TRBV28,.,14,TGTGCCAGCAGTTTATACGCGGGTCGCGACGAGCAGTACTTC,CASSLYAGRDEQYF
.,TRBJ2-1,TRBV7-3,TRBD2,16,TGTGCCAGCAGCGCCTTACTAGCGGGAGTTGAAAATGAGCAGTTCTTC,CASSALLAGVENEQFF
.,TRBJ1-5,TRBV2,.,15,TGTGCCAGCAGTCTCAGGGGAGGGAGCAATCAGCCCCAGCATTTT,CASSLRGGSNQPQHF
.,TRBJ2-4,TRBV4-1,TRBD2,18,TGCGCCAGCAGCCAAGGCCTAGCGGGAGGATCCTCCAAAAACATTCAGTACTTC,CASSQGLAGGSSKNIQYF
.,TRBJ2-3,TRBV7-6,.,13,TGTGCCAGCAGCTTAAAAACAGGAGATACGCAGTATTTT,CASSLKTGDTQYF
.,TRBJ2-5,TRBV28,TRBD1,17,TGTGCCAGCAGTTTACTACAGGGGGTCTTTTCCCAAGAGACCCAGTACTTC,CASSLLQGVFSQETQYF
.,TRBJ2-5,TRBV7-9,TRBD2,16,TGTGCCAGCAGCTTAGGGGAGACTAGCGGTCCTGAGACCCAGTACTTC,CASSLGETSGPETQYF
.,TRBJ2-3,TRBV28,TRBD2,17,TGTGCCAGCAGTTTACTACGGGAGGGTACGGGCACAGATACGCAGTATTTT,CASSLLREGTGTDTQYF
few,TRBJ1-1,TRBV19,.,14,TGTGCCAGTAGAGACCCGGGAGCCCCGGTGGAAGCTTTCTTT,CASRDPGAPVEAFF
.,TRBJ1-4,TRBV27,.,13,TGTGCCAGTCGGGGGGAGACTAATGAAAAACTGTTTTTT,CASRGETNEKLFF
.,TRBJ2-7,TRBV5-1,TRBD2,16,TGCGCCAGCAGCTTGGCCTGGGCTAGCGGGAGCTACGAGCAGTACTTC,CASSLAWASGSYEQYF
.,TRBJ2-4,TRBV11-2,.,13,TGTGCCAGCAGCTTAGATACCAAAAACATTCAGTACTTC,CASSLDTKNIQYF
.,TRBJ2-1,TRBV5-4,TRBD2,17,TGTGCCAGCAGCCCCCTTGAGGGAGCGGGAGGGCCAGGGGAGCAGTTCTTC,CASSPLEGAGGPGEQFF
.,TRBJ2-7,TRBV11-2,TRBD1,15,TGTGCCAGCAGCCTCCTCAGGGGGAGTGACAACGAGCAGTACTTC,CASSLLRGSDNEQYF
.,TRBJ1-1,TRBV28,.,16,TGTGCCAGCAGTGCCCCTGTGACTTCGATGAACACTGAAGCTTTCTTT,CASSAPVTSMNTEAFF
.,TRBJ2-7,TRBV27,TRBD1,13,TGTGCCAGCAGCGGACAGGGCTTCTACGAGCAGTACTTC,CASSGQGFYEQYF
.,TRBJ1-1,TRBV15,TRBD1,16,TGTGCCACCAGCGGGGGGATAGGGACAGGGAAGGCTGAAGCTTTCTTT,CATSGGIGTGKAEAFF
.,TRBJ2-2,TRBV6-5,TRBD1,16,TGTGCCAGCAGTTACTCGGGACAGGAGGTCACCGGGGAGCTGTTTTTT,CASSYSGQEVTGELFF
.,TRBJ2-1,TRBV7-3,.,16,TGTGCCAGCAGCCTTTCTGGTTTTAGCTCCTACAATGAGCAGTTCTTC,CASSLSGFSSYNEQFF
.,TRBJ2-7,TRBV11-2,.,11,TGTGCCAGCAGCCAAAACTACGAGCAGTACTTC,CASSQNYEQYF
.,TRBJ1-1,TRBV10-3,TRBD1,14,TGTGCCATCAGTGCTTTTTCCGGGACAGGGGACGCTTTCTTT,CAISAFSGTGDAFF